The entry below describes one T cell receptor beta chain. Profiling relied on immunoSEQ multiplex PCR, and the TCRdb table lists in-frame clones only, not all of them. Of approximately 200,000 clones listed, around 81% are singletons. The sample comes from a study of blood T cell repertoires in COVID-19. CDR1 MDHEN and CDR2 SYDVKM come from the germline V gene. V was clipped by 4 bases and J by 5 bases; unmatched bases: 3. The CDR3 sequence is 14 residues long. The rearrangement uses TRBV28 and TRBJ1-4; 8 bases are shared with TRBD1. Sample: peripheral blood. This sequence was found in a woman aged 55-70 years with acute or convalescent COVID-19. The CDR3 reads CASSWDRPNEKLFF. The CDR3 nucleotides are TGTGCCAGCAGTTGGGACAGGCCGAATGAAAAACTGTTTTTT.